A selection of T cell receptor beta chains follows, all from one sample in a study of T cells in Graves' hyperthyroidism and ophthalmopathy. Each CDR3 protein gets one entry after TCRdb re-called the multiplex PCR reads with MiXCR. The sample shows more than 95,000 distinct CDR3 sequences, about 50% of them seen only once. Source material: blood. Receptors were obtained from a man in his forties or fifties with Graves' hyperthyroidism. The CDR3 runs from the conserved cysteine through the conserved F or W. A D gene is named only where the DNA matches it firmly. Expanded clones are given a class, and other clones once, few, many or no size at all.

-	TRBV7-9	TRBJ1-1	12	many	CASSLRGDGAFF	TGTGCCAGCAGCTTAAGAGGAGATGGAGCTTTCTTT
TRBD1	TRBV7-9	TRBJ1-4	14	once	CAWSVGRGLEKLFF	TGTGCCTGGAGTGTGGGCAGGGGGCTAGAAAAACTGTTTTTT
-	TRBV5-1	TRBJ1-6	14	many	CASSLEGGGSPLHF	TGCGCCAGCAGCTTGGAAGGGGGTGGGTCACCCCTCCACTTT
-	TRBV5-8	TRBJ2-7	15	many	CASSLAVNSRYEQYF	TGTGCCAGCAGCTTGGCCGTTAACAGTCGGTACGAGCAGTACTTC
TRBD2	TRBV15	TRBJ2-3	17	-	CATSRDLGLGATDTQYF	TGTGCCACCAGCAGAGATCTGGGACTAGGGGCCACAGATACGCAGTATTTT
TRBD1	TRBV5-1	TRBJ1-2	13	once	CASSRTGGAGNTF	TGCGCCAGCAGCAGAACAGGGGGCGCCGGAAACACCTTC
-	TRBV9	TRBJ1-2	15	-	CASSVAVPGARGYTF	TGTGCCAGCAGCGTAGCAGTACCGGGGGCGCGAGGCTACACCTTC
-	TRBV15	TRBJ2-6	17	-	CATSRDARNTGANVLTF	TGTGCCACCAGCAGAGACGCGAGGAACACTGGGGCCAACGTCCTGACTTTC
-	TRBV12-3/TRBV12-4	TRBJ1-6	13	many	CASQGSYNSPLHF	TGTGCCAGCCAGGGGTCCTATAATTCACCCCTCCACTTT
TRBD2	TRBV19	TRBJ2-7	15	-	CASRLAGGASYEQYF	TGTGCCAGTAGGCTAGCGGGGGGGGCCTCCTACGAGCAGTACTTC
-	TRBV4-3	TRBJ1-1	14	-	CASSQVESNTEAFF	TGCGCCAGCAGCCAAGTAGAGAGTAACACTGAAGCTTTCTTT
TRBD1	TRBV7-2	TRBJ1-2	15	-	CASSFKDRGENGYTF	TGTGCCAGCAGCTTTAAGGACAGGGGGGAGAACGGCTACACCTTC
TRBD2	TRBV29-1	TRBJ2-1	14	-	CSADLAGAYNEQFF	TGTAGCGCTGATCTAGCGGGTGCCTACAATGAGCAGTTCTTC
-	TRBV6-5	TRBJ2-5	14	many	CASSRDRIQETQYF	TGTGCCAGCAGTCGTGACAGGATCCAAGAGACCCAGTACTTC
TRBD2	TRBV15	TRBJ2-3	17	-	CATSSPELAGGTDTRYF	TGTGCCACCAGCAGCCCCGAGCTAGCGGGGGGCACTGATACGCGGTATTTT
-	TRBV27	TRBJ2-1	15	-	CASRSRARMDNEQFF	TGTGCCAGCCGCTCTAGGGCGCGCATGGACAATGAGCAGTTCTTC
-	TRBV2	TRBJ1-4	16	once	CVSGEAGRQGEEKLFF	TGTGTCAGCGGTGAAGCGGGTCGGCAGGGCGAAGAAAAACTGTTTTTT
TRBD1	TRBV28	TRBJ2-7	14	many	CASGPGTGGYEQYF	TGTGCCAGCGGCCCCGGGACAGGGGGCTACGAGCAGTACTTC
-	TRBV6-6	TRBJ2-7	12	many	CASSYRGYEQYF	TGTGCCAGCAGTTACCGGGGTTACGAGCAGTACTTC
-	TRBV7-9	TRBJ2-7	14	-	CASSLAPGPDEQYF	TGTGCCAGCAGCTTAGCGCCGGGGCCGGACGAGCAGTACTTC
TRBD2	TRBV7-2	TRBJ2-1	14	few	CAWSGLTYRNEQFF	TGTGCCTGGTCGGGACTAACTTACAGGAATGAGCAGTTCTTC
TRBD2	TRBV29-1	TRBJ2-7	18	-	CSADPYLTSGWNSYEQYF	TGCAGCGCCGATCCCTACCTAACTAGCGGGTGGAACTCCTACGAGCAGTACTTC
-	TRBV11-2	TRBJ2-3	13	many	CASSLDIRDTQYF	TGTGCCAGCAGCTTAGATATTAGGGATACGCAGTATTTT
TRBD1	TRBV19	TRBJ1-2	15	many	CASYPGQGDWWGYTF	TGTGCCAGCTACCCCGGACAGGGTGATTGGTGGGGCTACACCTTC
-	TRBV7-8	TRBJ1-6	16	many	CASSALGPGSNSPLHF	TGTGCCAGCAGCGCACTGGGACCCGGGAGCAATTCACCCCTCCACTTT
-	TRBV12-3/TRBV12-4	TRBJ2-7	15	many	CASSPDTSRGGEQYF	TGTGCCAGCAGTCCCGATACGAGCAGGGGCGGGGAGCAGTACTTC
TRBD1	TRBV7-3	TRBJ1-1	14	once	CASSWTGENTEAFF	TGTGCCAGCAGCTGGACAGGGGAGAACACTGAAGCTTTCTTT
-	TRBV28	TRBJ2-6	14	many	CASRQRSGANVLTF	TGTGCCAGTCGACAGCGCTCTGGGGCCAACGTCCTGACTTTC
TRBD1	TRBV15	TRBJ2-6	15	-	CATSRKGAGGNVLTF	TGTGCCACCAGCAGAAAAGGGGCAGGGGGCAACGTCCTGACTTTC
TRBD2	TRBV10-2	TRBJ2-3	15	-	CASESLAGHTDTQYF	TGCGCCAGCGAGAGCCTAGCGGGACACACAGATACGCAGTATTTT
-	TRBV4-2	TRBJ2-2	15	-	CASSPLGVNAGELFF	TGTGCCAGCAGCCCCTTAGGGGTTAATGCCGGGGAGCTGTTTTTT
-	TRBV4-3	TRBJ2-5	19	many	CASSQLPMGGRGGAETQYF	TGCGCCAGCAGCCAGCTTCCCATGGGGGGGAGAGGGGGCGCGGAGACCCAGTACTTC
TRBD2	TRBV6-4	TRBJ2-1	16	few	CASSGLAGGPRGEQFF	TGTGCCAGCAGTGGACTAGCGGGAGGGCCTCGCGGTGAGCAGTTCTTC
-	TRBV2	TRBJ1-5	17	-	CASSSSGGPPSNQPQHF	TGTGCCAGCAGTTCTAGCGGGGGCCCACCTAGCAATCAGCCCCAGCATTTT
-	TRBV7-2	TRBJ1-1	15	many	CASSYLTTGNTEAFF	TGTGCCAGCAGCTATCTTACTACGGGAAACACTGAAGCTTTCTTT
TRBD1	TRBV5-8	TRBJ1-2	15	many	CASSHSRDRVSGYTF	TGTGCCAGCAGCCATTCCCGGGACAGGGTTAGTGGCTACACCTTC
-	TRBV19	TRBJ1-2	13	once	CATSLRGNYGYAF	TGTGCCACCAGTCTAAGGGGGAACTATGGCTACGCCTTC
-	TRBV5-1	TRBJ1-1	15	-	CASSLGGGRNTEASF	TGCGCCAGCAGCTTGGGCGGGGGGCGGAACACTGAAGCTTCCTTT
-	TRBV20-1	TRBJ2-3	15	-	CSARGWAGTTDTLYF	TGCAGTGCTAGAGGGTGGGCAGGGACCACAGATACGCTGTATTTT
TRBD1	TRBV7-2	TRBJ1-1	15	-	CASSPSRTGNTEAFF	TGTGCCAGCAGCCCCTCCCGGACAGGGAACACTGAAGCTTTCTTT
TRBD2	TRBV4-3	TRBJ2-1	18	many	CASSQVLPSGTLDNEQFF	TGCGCCAGCAGCCAAGTCCTGCCTAGCGGAACGTTGGACAATGAGCAGTTCTTC
-	TRBV12-3/TRBV12-4	TRBJ2-6	13	many	CASDLAGANVLTF	TGTGCCAGCGACTTGGCTGGGGCCAACGTCCTGACTTTC
TRBD2	TRBV20-1	TRBJ2-7	13	many	CSAIAGGLHEQYF	TGCAGTGCTATAGCGGGAGGATTGCACGAGCAGTACTTC
-	TRBV15	TRBJ2-1	17	many	CATSIDYTSEIGNEQFF	TGTGCCACCAGCATAGATTATACTAGTGAGATTGGGAATGAGCAGTTCTTC